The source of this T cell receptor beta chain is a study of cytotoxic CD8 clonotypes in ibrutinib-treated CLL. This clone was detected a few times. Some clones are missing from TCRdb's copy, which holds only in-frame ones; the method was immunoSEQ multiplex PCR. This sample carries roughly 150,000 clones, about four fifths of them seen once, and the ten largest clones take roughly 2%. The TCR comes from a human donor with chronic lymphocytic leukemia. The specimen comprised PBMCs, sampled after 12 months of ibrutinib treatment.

The CDR3 DNA sequence: TGTGCCACCAGCAGGCCCGGGACACGGTCCAACACTGAAGCTTTCTTT. Amino acid sequence: CATSRPGTRSNTEAFF. This chain links TRBV15 with TRBJ1-1; tentative D call: TRBD1 (6 bases). Germline lookup yields CDR1 LNHNV and CDR2 YYDKDF (reference sequence). This CDR3 is built from 16 residues. V lost 3 bases and J 2 bases, leaving 16 bases between the germline ends.